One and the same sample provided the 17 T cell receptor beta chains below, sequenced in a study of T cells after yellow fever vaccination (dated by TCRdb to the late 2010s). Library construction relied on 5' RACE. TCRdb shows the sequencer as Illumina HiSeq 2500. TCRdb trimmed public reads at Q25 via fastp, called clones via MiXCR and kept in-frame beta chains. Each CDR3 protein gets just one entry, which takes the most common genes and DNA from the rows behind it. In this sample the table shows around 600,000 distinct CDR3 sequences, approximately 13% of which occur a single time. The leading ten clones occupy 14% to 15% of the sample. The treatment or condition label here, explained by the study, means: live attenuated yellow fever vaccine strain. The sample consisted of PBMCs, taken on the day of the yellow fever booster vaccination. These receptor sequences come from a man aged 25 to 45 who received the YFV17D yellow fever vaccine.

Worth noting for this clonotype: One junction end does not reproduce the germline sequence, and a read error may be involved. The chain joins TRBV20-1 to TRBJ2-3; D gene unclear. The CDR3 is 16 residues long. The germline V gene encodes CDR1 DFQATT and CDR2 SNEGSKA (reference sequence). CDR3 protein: CCARVLPGLSTDTQYF. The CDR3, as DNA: TGCTGTGCTAGAGTCCTCCCCGGGCTAAGCACAGATACGCAGTATTTT.

The CDR3 DNA reads TGCAGCGTTGCCCCTTCCAGCACAGATACGCAGTATTTT. Protein: CSVAPSSTDTQYF. The V gene is TRBV29-1, the J gene TRBJ2-3, with unresolved D. Trimming removed 4 bases from V and 0 bases from J, with 8 bases in between. This CDR3 is built from 13 residues. Germline CDR1 SQVTM, CDR2 ANQGSEA.

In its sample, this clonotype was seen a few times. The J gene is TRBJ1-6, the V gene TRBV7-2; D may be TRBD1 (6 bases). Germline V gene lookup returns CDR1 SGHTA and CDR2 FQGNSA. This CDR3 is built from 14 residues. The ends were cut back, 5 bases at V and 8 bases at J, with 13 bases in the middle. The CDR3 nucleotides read TGTGCCAGCAGCCGGGAAGGGGGTTATTCACCCCTCCACTTT. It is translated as CASSREGGYSPLHF.

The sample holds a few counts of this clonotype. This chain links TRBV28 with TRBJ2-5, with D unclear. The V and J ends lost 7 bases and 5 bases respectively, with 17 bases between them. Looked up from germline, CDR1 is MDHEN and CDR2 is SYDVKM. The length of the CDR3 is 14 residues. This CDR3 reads CASTTLGFYETQYF. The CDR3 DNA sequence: TGTGCCAGCACCACGTTAGGGTTTTACGAGACCCAGTACTTC.

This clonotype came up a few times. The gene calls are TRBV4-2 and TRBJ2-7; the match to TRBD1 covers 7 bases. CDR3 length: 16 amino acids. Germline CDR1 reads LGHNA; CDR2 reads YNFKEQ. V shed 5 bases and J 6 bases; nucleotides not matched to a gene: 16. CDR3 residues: CASSLLGQSVFTEQYF. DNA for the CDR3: TGTGCCAGCAGCTTACTGGGACAGTCGGTTTTTACCGAGCAGTACTTC.

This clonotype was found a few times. The CDR3 spells CASHTGGGGSYNEQFF. In DNA, the CDR3 is TGTGCCAGCCATACAGGGGGCGGCGGATCCTACAATGAGCAGTTCTTC. The chain employs TRBV7-9 and TRBJ2-1; 9 nucleotides agree with TRBD1. The CDR3 runs to 16 residues. V gave up 8 bases and J gave up 1 base; unmatched junction bases: 9. Germline V gene lookup returns CDR1 SEHNR and CDR2 FQNEAQ (reference sequence). Variable domain in full (rest from reference TRBV7-9 and TRBJ2-1): DTGVSQNPRHKITKRGQNVTFRCDPISEHNRLYWYRQTLGQGPEFLTYFQNEAQLEKSRLLSDRFSAERPKGSFSTLEIQRTEQGDSAMYLCASHTGGGGSYNEQFFGPGTRLTVL.

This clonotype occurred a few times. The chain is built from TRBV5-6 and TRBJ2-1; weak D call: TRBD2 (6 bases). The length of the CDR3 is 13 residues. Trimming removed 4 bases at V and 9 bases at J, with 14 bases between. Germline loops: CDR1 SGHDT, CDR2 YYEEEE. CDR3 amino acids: CASSGVTEGEQFF. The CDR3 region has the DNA TGTGCCAGCAGCGGGGTGACGGAGGGTGAGCAGTTCTTC.

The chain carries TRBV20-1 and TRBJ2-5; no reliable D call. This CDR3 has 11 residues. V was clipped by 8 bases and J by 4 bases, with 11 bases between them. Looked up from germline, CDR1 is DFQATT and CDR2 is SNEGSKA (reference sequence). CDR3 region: CSKGPTETQYF. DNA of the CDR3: TGCAGTAAAGGCCCGACAGAGACCCAGTACTTC.

The CDR3 region is CASSQDMRRVEKLFF. CDR3 DNA sequence: TGCGCCAGCAGCCAAGACATGCGGAGAGTTGAAAAACTGTTTTTT. This chain uses TRBV4-3 with TRBJ1-4; no definite D call. V lost 0 bases and J 7 bases, leaving 12 bases between the germline ends. This CDR3 is built from 15 residues. Germline V gives CDR1 LGHNA, CDR2 YSLEER.

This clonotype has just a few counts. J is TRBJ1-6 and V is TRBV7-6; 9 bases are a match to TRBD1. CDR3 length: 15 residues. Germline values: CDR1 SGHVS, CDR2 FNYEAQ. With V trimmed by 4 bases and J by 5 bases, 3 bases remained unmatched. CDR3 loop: CASSSRDRDNSPLHF. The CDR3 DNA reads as TGTGCCAGCAGCTCCCGGGACAGGGATAATTCACCCCTCCACTTT.

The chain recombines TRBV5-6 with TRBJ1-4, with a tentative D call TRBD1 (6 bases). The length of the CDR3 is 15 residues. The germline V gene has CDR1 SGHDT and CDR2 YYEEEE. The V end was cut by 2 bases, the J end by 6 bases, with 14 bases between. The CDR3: CASSFLGGPDEKLFF. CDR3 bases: TGTGCCAGCAGCTTCTTGGGGGGCCCGGATGAAAAACTGTTTTTT.

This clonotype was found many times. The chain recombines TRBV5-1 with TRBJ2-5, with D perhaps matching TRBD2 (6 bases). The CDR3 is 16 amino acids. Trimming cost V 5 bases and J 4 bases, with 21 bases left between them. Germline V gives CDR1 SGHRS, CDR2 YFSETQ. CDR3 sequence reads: CASRFRGTALRETQYF. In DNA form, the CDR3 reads TGCGCCAGCAGGTTTCGAGGGACTGCCCTTCGAGAGACCCAGTACTTC. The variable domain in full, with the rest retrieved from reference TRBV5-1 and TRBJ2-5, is KAGVTQTPRYLIKTRGQQVTLSCSPISGHRSVSWYQQTPGQGLQFLFEYFSETQRNKGNFPGRFSGRQFSNSRSEMNVSTLELGDSALYLCASRFRGTALRETQYFGPGTRLLVL.

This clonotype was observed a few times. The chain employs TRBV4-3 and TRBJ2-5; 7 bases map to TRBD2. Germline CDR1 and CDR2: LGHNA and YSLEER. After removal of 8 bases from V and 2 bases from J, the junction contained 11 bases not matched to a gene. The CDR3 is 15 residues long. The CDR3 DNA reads TGCGCCAGCGGCCGCTCCTGGGGGGGACAAGAGACCCAGTACTTC. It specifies CASGRSWGGQETQYF.

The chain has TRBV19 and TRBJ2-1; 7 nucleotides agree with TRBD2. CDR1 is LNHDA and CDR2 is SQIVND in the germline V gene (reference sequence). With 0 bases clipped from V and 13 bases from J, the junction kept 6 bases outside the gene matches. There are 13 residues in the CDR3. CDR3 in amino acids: CASSIDGLDQQFF. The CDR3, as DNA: TGTGCCAGTAGTATAGACGGACTAGATCAACAGTTCTTC.

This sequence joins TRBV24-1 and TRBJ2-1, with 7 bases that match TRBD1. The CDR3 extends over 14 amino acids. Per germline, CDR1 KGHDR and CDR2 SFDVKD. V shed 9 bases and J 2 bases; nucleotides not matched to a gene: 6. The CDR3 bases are TGTGCCACCGCAGGGGACAGCGCCTACAATGAGCAGTTCTTC. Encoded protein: CATAGDSAYNEQFF.

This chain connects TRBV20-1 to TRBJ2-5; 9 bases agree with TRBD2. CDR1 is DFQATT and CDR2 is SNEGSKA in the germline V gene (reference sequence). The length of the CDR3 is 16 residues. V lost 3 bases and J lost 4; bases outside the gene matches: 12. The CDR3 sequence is CSASPGLAGTGETQYF. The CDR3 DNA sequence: TGCAGTGCTAGCCCGGGGCTAGCGGGAACGGGAGAGACCCAGTACTTC.

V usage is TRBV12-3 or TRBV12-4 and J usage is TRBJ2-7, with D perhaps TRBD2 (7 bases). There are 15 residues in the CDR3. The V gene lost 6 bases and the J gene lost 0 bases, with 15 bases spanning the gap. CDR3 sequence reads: CASRSLADSSYEQYF. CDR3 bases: TGTGCCAGCAGGTCGCTAGCGGACAGCTCCTACGAGCAGTACTTC.